This is a list of T cell receptor beta chains from one sample in a study of T cell changes during pregnancy in multiple sclerosis. TCRdb keeps only in-frame clones here, not all; method: immunoSEQ multiplex PCR. This table holds roughly 120,000 clones, about 93% found once. Sequences were derived from peripheral blood, sampled before pregnancy. All receptors come from a female donor with multiple sclerosis, enrolled in a pregnancy study. Each CDR3 is given with its conserved first and last residue. D genes are given only for firm matches. Where a row states a size, it is once, few, many or the class of an expanded clone; other rows omit it.

size: NA
J: TRBJ2-1
V: TRBV5-1
D: TRBD2
DNA: TGCGCCAGCAGCTTGGGCGGGGGAAGATACAATGAGCAGTTCTTC
CDR3: CASSLGGGRYNEQFF

size: few
J: TRBJ2-7
V: TRBV30
D: TRBD2
DNA: TGTGCCTGGAGTGACCTAGCGGGAGAACCCTACGAGCAGTACTTC
CDR3: CAWSDLAGEPYEQYF

size: NA
J: TRBJ1-1
V: TRBV5-1
D: NA
DNA: TGCGCCAGCAGCTCGACAGAGAACACTGAAGCTTTCTTT
CDR3: CASSSTENTEAFF

size: NA
J: TRBJ1-1
V: TRBV14
D: NA
DNA: TGTGCCAGCAGCCGTAGGGGGGGAGCGTCTGAAGCTTTCTTT
CDR3: CASSRRGGASEAFF

size: NA
J: TRBJ2-7
V: TRBV4-1
D: NA
DNA: TGCGCCAGCAGCCACACTTATACAGGCTCCTACGAGCAGTACTTC
CDR3: CASSHTYTGSYEQYF

size: NA
J: TRBJ2-3
V: TRBV4-2
D: TRBD2
DNA: TGTGCCAGCAGCCAAGAACTAGCGGGTCGCACAGATACGCAGTATTTT
CDR3: CASSQELAGRTDTQYF

size: once
J: TRBJ2-7
V: TRBV7-2
D: NA
DNA: TGTGCCAGCAGCTTAGTGGGCAGGGCCCACGAGCAGTACTTC
CDR3: CASSLVGRAHEQYF

size: NA
J: TRBJ2-2
V: TRBV11-2
D: TRBD1
DNA: TGTGCCAGCAGCCCTACAGGGGGCTCGAACACCGAGGAGCTGTTTTTT
CDR3: CASSPTGGSNTEELFF

size: NA
J: TRBJ1-1
V: TRBV30
D: NA
DNA: TGTGCCTGGAGTGGCAGGCTCGACACTGAAGCTTTCTTT
CDR3: CAWSGRLDTEAFF

size: once
J: TRBJ2-7
V: TRBV7-8
D: NA
DNA: TGTGCCAGCCAATCCAAACAGGGACCCTACGAGCAGTACTTC
CDR3: CASQSKQGPYEQYF